The next 18 T cell receptor beta chains were all read from a single sample in a study of vaccination and CD4 T cells after COVID-19. As for treatment: approximately nine-day PBMC culture with coronavirus spike peptide pools or control peptides (ViraFEST assay). Cultured CD4+ T-cell DNA underwent Oncomine TCR Beta short-read sequencing. TCRdb re-derived calls from the PCR reads in MiXCR, one entry per CDR3 protein. The profile shows some 21,000 distinct CDR3 sequences, 45% to 50% of them singletons. Their antigens are not known. The material sequenced was CD4+ T cells from blood, cultured in vitro. Source of these receptors: a human donor who had recovered from COVID-19.

This rearrangement joins TRBV30 to TRBJ2-6; 7 bases are a match to TRBD1. V lost 2 bases, J lost 0 bases, and 4 bases stayed unmatched. Germline CDR1 GTSNPN, CDR2 SVGIG (reference sequence). This CDR3 region has 16 residues. CDR3: CAWSLPGGSGANVLTF. CDR3 DNA: TGTGCCTGGAGTTTGCCAGGGGGCTCTGGGGCCAACGTCCTGACTTTC.

The V call is TRBV6-1, the J call TRBJ1-2, with D uncertain. This CDR3 comprises 12 residues. Deletions cut 8 bases from V and 4 bases from J, with 11 bases between. Germline CDR1 is MNHNS and CDR2 is SASEGT. The CDR3 is CASSYGPYGYTF. In DNA, the CDR3 is TGTGCCAGCTCCTACGGGCCCTATGGCTACACCTTC.

This clonotype was picked up a small number of times. The chain has TRBV7-3 and TRBJ1-1, with a weak D call TRBD1 (6 bases). With 8 bases removed from V and 2 bases from J, the gap between germline ends came to 15 bases. This CDR3 is 14 amino acids long. CDR1 and CDR2 (germline): SGHTA, FQGTGA. The CDR3 here is CASSPGHLNTEAFF. The CDR3 region has the DNA TGTGCCAGCTCACCGGGACACCTTAACACTGAAGCTTTCTTT.

CDR3: CASSPDPAQFF. The CDR3 DNA follows: TGTGCCAGCAGTCCTGACCCCGCCCAGTTCTTC. The rearrangement uses TRBV2 and TRBJ2-1; D is uncertain. Germline CDR1 reads SNHLY; CDR2 reads FYNNEI. The germline V and J ends were trimmed by 5 bases and 13 bases, with 12 bases remaining between them. The CDR3 consists of 11 residues.

V is TRBV24-1 and J is TRBJ1-5; perhaps TRBD1 as D (6 bases). Germline CDR1 KGHDR, CDR2 SFDVKD. The CDR3 totals 14 residues. The ends were cut back, 3 bases at V and 7 bases at J, with 12 bases in the middle. DNA of the CDR3: TGTGCCACCAGTGATCCCACAGGGTGGCAGCCCCAGCATTTT. This codes for CATSDPTGWQPQHF.

The chain uses TRBV7-8 and TRBJ2-7; D perhaps matches TRBD2 (6 bases). V was pared by 4 bases and J by 2 bases, with 12 bases between. CDR3 length: 14 amino acids. Germline loops: CDR1 SGHVS, CDR2 FQNEAQ. In DNA, the CDR3 is TGTGCCAGCAGCTACCTCCGGGGGACCTACGAGCAGTACTTC. Protein sequence: CASSYLRGTYEQYF.

The chain uses TRBV5-1 and TRBJ1-2; 8 bases match TRBD1. CDR3 size: 15 residues. Germline trimming cut 2 bases from V and 8 bases from J; bases unmatched to any gene: 11. Germline assignment: CDR1 SGHRS and CDR2 YFSETQ. As DNA, the CDR3 is TGCGCCAGCAGCTTACCACCCTTTGGACAGGGCGGCTACACCTTC. It translates to CASSLPPFGQGGYTF.

This clonotype was seen a handful of times. This chain uses TRBV7-9 with TRBJ1-2, with a tentative D call TRBD1 (6 bases). The V gene's germline CDR1 is SEHNR and CDR2 FQNEAQ (reference sequence). V was cut by 0 bases and J by 8 bases, with 16 bases left in between. The CDR3 has 15 residues. CDR3 residues: CASSLARGRGEGYTF. The CDR3 coding sequence is TGTGCCAGCAGCTTAGCGCGGGGGCGGGGAGAGGGCTACACCTTC.

The chain links TRBV7-9 to TRBJ2-7; D not certain. The V gene's germline CDR1 is SEHNR and CDR2 FQNEAQ (reference sequence). Trimming took off 2 bases at V and 6 bases at J, with 11 bases between the two ends. This CDR3 has 13 residues. This chain's CDR3 is CASSLFTTGEQYF. CDR3 sequence (DNA): TGTGCCAGCAGCTTATTTACGACTGGCGAGCAGTACTTC.

The genes are TRBV15 and TRBJ2-7, with 10 bases fitting TRBD2. The CDR3 covers 13 residues. Per germline, CDR1 LNHNV and CDR2 YYDKDF (reference sequence). Trimming took 4 bases from V and 6 from J; bases not matched to a gene: 3. The CDR3 DNA reads TGTGCCACCAGCAACGGACTAGCGGCCGAGCAGTACTTC. Protein sequence: CATSNGLAAEQYF.

Note on this clonotype: The germline gene is not matched at one end of the junction; a read error may be the cause. The chain couples TRBV15 to TRBJ2-7; tentatively, D is TRBD1 or TRBD2 (7 bases each). Germline lookup yields CDR1 LNHNV and CDR2 YYDKDF (reference sequence). The CDR3 totals 14 residues. The CDR3 is CATSSRQGGNEQYF. As DNA, the CDR3 is TGTGCTACCAGCTCCCGTCAGGGGGGGAACGAGCAGTACTTC.

The CDR3 bases are TGCAGTGCTAGAAAATCGGACAGTCTAGCTGAAGCTTTCTTT. Protein: CSARKSDSLAEAFF. The chain carries TRBV20-1 and TRBJ1-1; tentatively, D is TRBD1 (6 bases). Germline values: CDR1 DFQATT, CDR2 SNEGSKA (reference sequence). The V end was cut by 2 bases, the J end by 6 bases, with 16 bases between. The CDR3 is 14 residues long.

DNA for the CDR3: TGTGCCAGCAGTTGGACCTACCAAGAGACCCAGTACTTC. This translates into CASSWTYQETQYF. The chain couples TRBV27 to TRBJ2-5; D gene ambiguous. Germline-derived CDR1 and CDR2 are MNHEY and SMNVEV (reference sequence). This CDR3 is 13 amino acids long. V was clipped by 4 bases and J by 0 bases, with 6 bases between them.

The chain employs TRBV20-1 and TRBJ2-2; 7 positions match TRBD1. CDR1 and CDR2 from the germline V gene are DFQATT and SNEGSKA (reference sequence). V was pared by 5 bases and J by 1 base, with 4 bases of the junction left unmatched. The CDR3 spans 14 residues. CDR3 in amino acids: CSARGQMNTGELFF. CDR3 coding DNA: TGCAGTGCTCGGGGACAGATGAACACCGGGGAGCTGTTTTTT.

The chain has TRBV24-1 and TRBJ1-2, with D unresolved. CDR3 length equals 18 residues. V lost 2 bases and J lost 0, with 18 bases in between. The germline V gene has CDR1 KGHDR and CDR2 SFDVKD. CDR3 protein: CATSDSRRVLEANYGYTF. As DNA, the CDR3 is TGTGCCACCAGTGATTCGCGGCGGGTCTTGGAAGCTAACTATGGCTACACCTTC.

V is TRBV5-1 and J is TRBJ1-1; possible D gene TRBD1, 6 bases. The CDR3 is 13 residues long. CDR1 and CDR2 from the germline V gene are SGHRS and YFSETQ. V gave up 2 bases and J gave up 7 bases, with 12 bases separating them. The CDR3 DNA is TGCGCCAGCAGCTTAACTTGGACAGATGAAGCTTTCTTT. Its protein is CASSLTWTDEAFF.

In this sample, this clonotype turned up a few times. V gene TRBV7-9 combines with J gene TRBJ1-5, with 7 nucleotides matching TRBD1. The CDR3 covers 16 residues. Germline values: CDR1 SEHNR, CDR2 FQNEAQ (reference sequence). V shed 1 base, J shed 7 bases, and the junction held 10 bases outside the gene matches. The CDR3 nucleotides read TGTGCCAGCAGCTTAGATGGCAGGGGGGCAAGGCAGCCCCAGCATTTT. It codes for CASSLDGRGARQPQHF.

The chain recombines TRBV29-1 with TRBJ2-3; perhaps D is TRBD1 or TRBD2 (6 bases each). In germline, CDR1 is SQVTM, CDR2 ANQGSEA. The CDR3 contains 13 residues. V shed 6 bases and J shed 5 bases, with 15 bases lying between them. The CDR3 DNA sequence: TGCAGCGTAGGAGGGACACTCGAAGATACGCAGTATTTT. Its translation: CSVGGTLEDTQYF.